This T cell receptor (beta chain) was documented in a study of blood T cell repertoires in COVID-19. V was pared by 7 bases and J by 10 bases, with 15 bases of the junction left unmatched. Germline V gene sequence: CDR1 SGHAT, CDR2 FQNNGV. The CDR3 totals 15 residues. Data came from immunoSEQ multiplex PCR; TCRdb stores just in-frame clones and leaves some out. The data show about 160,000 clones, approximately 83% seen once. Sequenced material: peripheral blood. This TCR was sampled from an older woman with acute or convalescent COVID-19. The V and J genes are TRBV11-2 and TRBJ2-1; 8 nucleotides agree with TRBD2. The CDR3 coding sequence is TGTGCCAGCACCGACCTTCTAGCGGGTTTGAGGGAGCAGTTCTTC. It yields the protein CASTDLLAGLREQFF.